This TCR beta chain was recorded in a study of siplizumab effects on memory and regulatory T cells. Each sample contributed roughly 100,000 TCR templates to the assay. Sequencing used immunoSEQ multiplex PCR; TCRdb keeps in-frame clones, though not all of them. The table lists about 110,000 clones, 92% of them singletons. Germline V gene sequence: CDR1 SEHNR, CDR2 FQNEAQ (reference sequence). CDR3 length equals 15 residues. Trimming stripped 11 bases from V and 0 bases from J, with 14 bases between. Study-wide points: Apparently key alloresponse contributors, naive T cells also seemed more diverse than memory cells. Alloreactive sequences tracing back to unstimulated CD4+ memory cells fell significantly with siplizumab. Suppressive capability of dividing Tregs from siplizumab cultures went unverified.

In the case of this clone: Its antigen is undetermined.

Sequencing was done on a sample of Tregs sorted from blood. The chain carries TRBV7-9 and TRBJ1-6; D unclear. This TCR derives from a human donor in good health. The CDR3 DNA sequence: TGTGCCTGGCTGGATCTTAGCTCCTATAATTCACCCCTCCACTTT. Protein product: CAWLDLSSYNSPLHF.